This TCR beta chain was sequenced during a study of blood T cell repertoires in COVID-19. Overall study: The United States, Italy and Spain were the sources of the acute and convalescent COVID-19 samples.

Per the original data handling: The assay estimated nucleated cells by amplifying reference gene primers. Only in-frame clones appear in the TCRdb table, and some are missing; sequencing was by immunoSEQ multiplex PCR. V and J calls and clone size are those listed in that table; D and trimming were worked out from the DNA. The sample holds some 250,000 clones, approximately 84% seen once. Germline lookup yields CDR1 SGHTA and CDR2 FQGNSA. Trimming took off 5 bases at V and 7 bases at J, with 9 bases between the two ends. The CDR3 runs 12 residues. Source material: peripheral blood. The TCR originated in a woman in her twenties or thirties who had recovered from COVID-19. The V call is TRBV7-2, the J call TRBJ2-1, with D unclear. The CDR3 region has the DNA TGTGCCAGCAGCCAAAGCTTTAATGAGCAGTTCTTC. Translating it yields CASSQSFNEQFF.